There are many counts of the clone carrying this T cell receptor beta chain. Unique molecular identifiers were added to individual cDNA molecules. In TCRdb, the 5' RACE reads were re-called with MiXCR into one record per CDR3 protein. The sample includes tens of thousands of distinct CDR3 sequences, roughly 5.3% of them seen just once. This record belongs to a study of early T cells in non-severe SARS-CoV-2 infection. Overall study context: Unsorted whole blood bulk RNA was sequenced, with unpaired chains.

The CDR3 consists of 15 residues. Trimming took 3 bases from V and 2 from J, leaving 13 bases between them. CDR1 is WSHSY, CDR2 SAAADI, per germline. The chain couples TRBV10-2 to TRBJ1-2; no clear D. Material: whole blood. The sequence derives from an adult who was a healthcare worker with PCR-confirmed SARS-CoV-2 infection or an uninfected control (not recorded which). CDR3 DNA: TGCGCCAGCAGTGAACTCAGCACAGAGAACTATGGCTACACCTTC. It codes for CASSELSTENYGYTF.